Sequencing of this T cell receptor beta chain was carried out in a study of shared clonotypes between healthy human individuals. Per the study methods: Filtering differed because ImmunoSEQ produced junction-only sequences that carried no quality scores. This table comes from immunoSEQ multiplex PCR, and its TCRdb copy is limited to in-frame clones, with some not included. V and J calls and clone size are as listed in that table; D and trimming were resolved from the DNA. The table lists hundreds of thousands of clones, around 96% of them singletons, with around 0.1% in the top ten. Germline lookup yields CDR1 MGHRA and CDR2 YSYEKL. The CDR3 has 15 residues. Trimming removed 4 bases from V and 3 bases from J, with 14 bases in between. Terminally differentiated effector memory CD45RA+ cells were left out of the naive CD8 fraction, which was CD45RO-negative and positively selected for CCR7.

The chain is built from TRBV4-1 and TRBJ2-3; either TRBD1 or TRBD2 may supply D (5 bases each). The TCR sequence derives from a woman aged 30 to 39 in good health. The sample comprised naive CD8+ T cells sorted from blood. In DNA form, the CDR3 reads TGCGCCAGCAGCCGCTCCTGGGGGAATACAGATACGCAGTATTTT. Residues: CASSRSWGNTDTQYF.